The clone carrying this TCR beta chain was observed a handful of times. The antigen is unknown. This specimen belongs to a study of early T cells in non-severe SARS-CoV-2 infection. Study details: Sequencing used unsorted whole-blood bulk RNA, so chains lack pairing.

Study-wide results and limits: VDJdb matching favored anti-spike CD8 responses, missing private and CD4 specificities.

Attachment of unique molecular identifiers was made to individual cDNA molecules. TCRdb itself ran the 5' RACE reads through MiXCR, one entry per CDR3 protein. The table has roughly 70,000 distinct CDR3 sequences, around 20% seen once. The ends were cut back, 0 bases at V and 4 bases at J, with 6 bases in the middle. The V gene's germline CDR1 is SGHDN and CDR2 FVKESK. This CDR3 region has 14 residues. The material sequenced was whole blood, taken at baseline. The source is an adult who was a healthcare worker with PCR-confirmed SARS-CoV-2 infection or an uninfected control (not recorded which). V and J are TRBV14 and TRBJ2-2; D is undetermined. CDR3 protein: CASSQDFSTGELFF. The CDR3 DNA sequence: TGTGCCAGCAGCCAAGATTTCAGCACCGGGGAGCTGTTTTTT.